This record looks at one T cell receptor (beta chain) sequence and its context. Its antigen remains unidentified. The CDR3 loop spans 16 amino acids. The data were taken from a study of shared clonotypes between healthy human individuals. Across the study: Three CD4 naive, three CD4 memory, two CD8 naive and one CD8 memory plate were used per donor. Study-level points and caveats: What naive subsets generally showed was a larger estimated richness than memory subsets showed.

Sequencing was performed with immunoSEQ multiplex PCR; in TCRdb, only in-frame clones are kept and a portion is missing. The sample lists some 1.1 million clones, 60% to 80% occurring once. This receptor was taken from a man between 18 and 29 years old in good health. Some clones in this sample may be carry-over from other donors' samples. This chain joins TRBV21-1 and TRBJ1-2. TRBV21-1 is reported as a pseudogene. Sequences were obtained from memory CD4+ T cells from PBMCs. Subset denoted: CD45RA-negative fraction. Here the CDR3 DNA reads TGTGCCAGCAGCAAAGGTCCGGACCTCCCCAAATATGGCTACACCTTC. Translating it yields CASSKGPDLPKYGYTF.